The TCR beta chain under discussion was sequenced for a study of cytomegalovirus exposure and HLA in healthy donors. In the PCR, 60 Vbeta and 13 Jbeta primers were used. Some clones are missing from TCRdb's copy, which holds only in-frame ones; the method was immunoSEQ multiplex PCR. The sample has about 150,000 clones; 75% to 85% are singletons. The CDR3 has 15 residues. V shed 8 bases and J 2 bases; nucleotides not matched to a gene: 10. Germline CDR1 is LNHNV and CDR2 is YYDKDF (reference sequence). The receptor was isolated from a woman between 40 and 50 years old in good health and CMV-seropositive. The V gene is TRBV15, the J gene TRBJ2-3; 7 bases are shared with TRBD1. The sequencing sample was made of PBMCs. CDR3: CATRRGTETTDTQYF. The CDR3 bases are TGTGCCACCCGAAGAGGGACAGAGACCACAGATACGCAGTATTTT.